This T cell receptor (beta chain) is from a study of blood T cell repertoires in COVID-19 (dated by TCRdb to about 2020). Notes on the research overall: Samples covering the acute and convalescent phases of COVID-19 were provided by collaborators in the United States, Italy and Spain. Deeply sampled blood TCRbeta repertoires from subjects exposed to, actively infected with, or recovered from COVID-19 were included in the dataset. Nearly every sample came with metadata listing a de-identified subject ID, COVID-19 status, age in years and sex. The repertoires were released in a freely available public database intended as a resource for research on the immune response to SARS-CoV-2. The samples were drawn from the first 160 participants of the ongoing ImmuneRACE study and from over 950 subjects provided by 6 global collaborators. The material from the prospective study consisted of cDNA or gDNA derived from T cells, B-cell-depleted T cells, or PBMCs. Where available, HLA class I and class II types were obtained from metadata supplied by the sample provider rather than from assay-based typing.

Each collaborating institution followed its own protocols to collect whole blood in K2EDTA tubes. For TCRbeta analysis, collaborators shipped samples in one of three forms: frozen whole blood, isolated PBMCs, or DNA extracted from either of those sample types. The germline V gene (reference sequence) specifies DFQATT as CDR1 and SNEGSKA as CDR2. The CDR3, from cysteine to phenylalanine, totals 15 residues. Only CDR3 DNA is held: 45 bases, read in frame from base 1. V is pruned by 3 bases and J by 0 bases, leaving 5 bases of the junction without a gene match. Concerning this clone: Its antigen is unknown. No base-level quality is on record; no much larger clone is a single base apart.

The immunoSEQ Assay, a bias-controlled multiplex PCR, was used to amplify TCRbeta CDR3 regions from genomic DNA. Under the source paper's analysis protocol: Nucleated cell counts per sample were estimated from amplification of reference gene primers within the assay. To quantify the absolute abundance of each unique TCRbeta CDR3 rearrangement, sequence reads were collapsed and filtered. For each sample, productive Simpson clonality was calculated by taking the square root of Simpson's diversity index across productive rearrangements. In its TCRdb copy, this immuneACCESS table keeps in-frame sequences only and misses some clones. Where compared with another copy, unresolved V genes explain less than half of these, and the others have no known cause. Clone size and the V and J calls come from that table; the DNA yielded D and trimming. Across this sample there are under 55,000 clones, with under 90% seen only once. Around 2.5% of the sample lies in the top ten.

General study outcomes and caveats: The quantity of clinical and demographic metadata differed by source and by participant and was supplied without curation.

The rearrangement joined TRBV20-1 to TRBJ2-3, with 8 bases matching TRBD2. The TCR sequence derives from a man in his forties or fifties with acute or convalescent COVID-19. The sample consisted of peripheral blood. This receptor has the CDR3 CSASPRGGSTDTQYF. The DNA sequence is TGCAGTGCTAGTCCACGGGGGGGGAGCACAGATACGCAGTATTTT.